These 2 T cell receptor beta chains originate from one sample sequenced in a study of CD8+ T cells in alopecia areata. The sequencing template was cDNA reverse transcribed from extracted RNA. Generated by immunoSEQ multiplex PCR, the TCRdb table keeps only in-frame clones and is missing some. The data hold roughly 250,000 clones, with about two thirds observed a single time. This specimen consisted of CD4+ T cells sorted from blood, obtained at week 0. Every receptor here comes from a human donor with alopecia areata.

V and J are TRBV25-1 and TRBJ2-7; D is perhaps TRBD2 (5 bases). CDR1 is MGHDK and CDR2 is SYGVNS in the germline V gene. V lost 3 bases, J lost 5 bases, and 11 bases lay in between. CDR3 size: 13 residues. The CDR3 region is CASSDGGRNEQYF. The CDR3 DNA is TGTGCCAGCAGTGACGGAGGTAGAAACGAGCAGTACTTC.

CDR3 sequence (DNA): TGCGCCAGCAGCTCAGATGGGGCAGCTTACAATGAGCAGTTCTTC. Its protein is CASSSDGAAYNEQFF. The chain is built from TRBV4-1 and TRBJ2-1; D possibly corresponds to TRBD1 (5 bases). Germline CDR1 and CDR2: MGHRA and YSYEKL. Trimming cost V 5 bases and J 4 bases, with 15 bases left between them. The CDR3 is made up of 15 amino acids.